What follows are 4 T cell receptor beta chains derived from one specimen sequenced in a study of blood T cells in healthy people across ages. The second PCR ran roughly 6 to 11 cycles with a sample-barcoded 5' primer and J-beta primers. TCRdb processed the 5' RACE reads anew with MiXCR; each CDR3 protein has one entry. The data hold about 540,000 distinct CDR3 sequences, with about 24% observed a single time. These records were also assigned to another study, of T cells of mothers and their children.

Sample: blood. The source of these receptors is a boy aged 5-17 years in good health.

This clonotype was seen more than once but under ten times. The V call is TRBV28, the J call TRBJ1-1; 7 positions match TRBD1. With 10 bases clipped from V and 1 base from J, the junction kept 15 bases outside the gene matches. Germline lookup yields CDR1 MDHEN and CDR2 SYDVKM. The CDR3 loop spans 16 amino acids. Here the CDR3 reads CAIQPPTGTQNTEAFF. In DNA form, the CDR3 reads TGTGCCATTCAGCCCCCGACAGGGACTCAGAACACTGAAGCTTTCTTT.

This clonotype was observed a few times. V is TRBV6-2 or TRBV6-3 and J is TRBJ2-5; 12 bases are shared with TRBD2. This CDR3 has 13 residues. V shed 8 bases and J 5 bases; nucleotides not matched to a gene: 3. CDR1 is MNHEY and CDR2 is SVGEGT in the germline V gene. The CDR3 DNA is TGTGCCAGCCGGACTAGCGGGGTTGAGACCCAGTACTTC. Translation gives CASRTSGVETQYF.

This clonotype was detected a few times. This chain connects TRBV11-2 to TRBJ2-4; 8 bases line up with TRBD2. The CDR3 extends over 18 amino acids. Germline CDR1 and CDR2: SGHAT and FQNNGV. The trim removed 4 bases at V and 1 base at J, leaving 12 bases unmatched. CDR3 bases: TGTGCCAGCAGCTCTCCAGGCGGGACTAGTCCCGCCAAAAACATTCAGTACTTC. It encodes CASSSPGGTSPAKNIQYF.

This chain links TRBV12-3 or TRBV12-4 with TRBJ2-3, with a tentative D call TRBD1 (5 bases). V shed 3 bases and J shed 5 bases, with 9 bases lying between them. The CDR3 contains 13 residues. The CDR3 bases are TGTGCCAGCAGTTTCAGGGAAGGAGATACGCAGTATTTT. Translated: CASSFREGDTQYF.